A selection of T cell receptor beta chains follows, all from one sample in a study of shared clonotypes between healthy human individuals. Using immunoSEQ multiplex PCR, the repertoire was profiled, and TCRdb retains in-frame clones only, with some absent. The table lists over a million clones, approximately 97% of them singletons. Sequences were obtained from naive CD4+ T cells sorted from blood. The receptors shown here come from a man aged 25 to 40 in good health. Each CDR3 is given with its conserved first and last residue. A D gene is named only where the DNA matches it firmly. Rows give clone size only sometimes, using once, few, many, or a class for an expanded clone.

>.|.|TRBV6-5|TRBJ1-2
TGTGCCAGCAGTTACAATGACGGGACGGCCATTTACACCTTC
CASSYNDGTAIYTF
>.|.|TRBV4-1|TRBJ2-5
TGCGCCAGCAGCCACCTGGGCAGGGTACCCCAAGAGACCCAGTACTTC
CASSHLGRVPQETQYF
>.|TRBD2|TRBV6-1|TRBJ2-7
TGTGCCAGCAGTGACCGACTAGCGGGAAGCTCCTACGAGCAGTACTTC
CASSDRLAGSSYEQYF
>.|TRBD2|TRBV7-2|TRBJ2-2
TGTGCCAGCAGCTTAGGGGCGGGAGGCACCGGGGAGCTGTTTTTT
CASSLGAGGTGELFF
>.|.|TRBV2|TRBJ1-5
TGTGCCAGCAGTCACTCTAGGGAAGCAAGACAGCCCCAGCATTTT
CASSHSREARQPQHF
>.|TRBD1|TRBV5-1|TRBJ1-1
TGCGCCAGCAGTGAAAGGGGGCTGAACACTGAAGCTTTCTTT
CASSERGLNTEAFF
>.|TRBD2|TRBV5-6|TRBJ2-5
TGTGCCAGCAGTCTAGCGGGAAGAGAACAAGAGACCCAGTACTTC
CASSLAGREQETQYF
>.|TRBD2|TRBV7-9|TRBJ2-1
TGTGCCAGCAGACGCAAACCGATGGGCCAGCGGGAGCTCACCAATGAGCAGTTCTTC
CASRRKPMGQRELTNEQFF
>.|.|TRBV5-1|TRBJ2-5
TGCGCCAGCAGCCCGGAGGGGGCCCAAGAGACCCAGTACTTC
CASSPEGAQETQYF
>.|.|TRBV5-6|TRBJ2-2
TGTGCCAGCAGCTCAGTTGGATTGGGAACCGGGGAGCTGTTTTTT
CASSSVGLGTGELFF
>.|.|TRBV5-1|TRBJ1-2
TGCGCCAGCAGCTTGGCCACCGCAGACGGGATGTCTAACTATGGCTACACCTTC
CASSLATADGMSNYGYTF
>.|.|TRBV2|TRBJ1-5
TGTGCCAGCAGCTACAGTGTAAATCAGCCCCAGCATTTT
CASSYSVNQPQHF
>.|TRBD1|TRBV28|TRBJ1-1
TGTGCCAGCAGGCTACAGGGGCTGTACACTGAAGCTTTCTTT
CASRLQGLYTEAFF
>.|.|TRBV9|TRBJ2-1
TGTGCCAGCAGCGTGGGACCGACGCGCTCCTACAATGAGCAGTTCTTC
CASSVGPTRSYNEQFF
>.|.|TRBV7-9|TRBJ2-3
TGTGCCAGCAGCTTGGACACTAGCACAGATACGCAGTATTTT
CASSLDTSTDTQYF
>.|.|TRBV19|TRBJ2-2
TGTGCCAGTAGTAGGGGACGCACGACGGGGGAGCTGTTTTTT
CASSRGRTTGELFF
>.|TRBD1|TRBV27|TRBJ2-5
TGTGCCAGCAGCCTGCGGGACAGGGCAGGAGAGACCCAGTACTTC
CASSLRDRAGETQYF
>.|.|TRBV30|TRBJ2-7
TGTGCCTGGAGTCCTCCGGGACGGACCTACGAGCAGTACTTC
CAWSPPGRTYEQYF
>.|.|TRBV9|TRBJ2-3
TGTGCCAGCAGCGTACAGGCGGTTTTCACAGATACGCAGTATTTT
CASSVQAVFTDTQYF
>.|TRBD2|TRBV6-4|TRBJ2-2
TGTGCCAGCGGAGGCGGGAGGAACGGGGAGCTGTTTTTT
CASGGGRNGELFF
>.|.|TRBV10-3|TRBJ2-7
TGTGCCATCAGTGAGAGAGTTAGTAGGGGCTACGAGCAGTACTTC
CAISERVSRGYEQYF
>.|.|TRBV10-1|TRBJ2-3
TGCGCCAGCAGTGAGTCTGGGGTCACAGATACGCAGTATTTT
CASSESGVTDTQYF
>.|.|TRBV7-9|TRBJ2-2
TGTGCCAGCGTTGCCAGGGGCTCGAACACCGGGGAGCTGTTTTTT
CASVARGSNTGELFF
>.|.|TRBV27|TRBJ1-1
TGTGCCAGCAGCCGACACCTCGACAGCACTGAAGCTTTCTTT
CASSRHLDSTEAFF
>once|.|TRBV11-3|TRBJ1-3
TGTGCCAGCAGCCTAGGTGCCAGTCTTGGAAACACCATATATTTT
CASSLGASLGNTIYF
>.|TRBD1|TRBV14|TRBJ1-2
TGTGCCAGCAGCGCAGACAGGGCAAGCAGCTACACCTTC
CASSADRASSYTF
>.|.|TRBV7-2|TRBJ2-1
TGTGCCAGCAGCCTACAGGGTGGCGATGAGCAGTTCTTC
CASSLQGGDEQFF
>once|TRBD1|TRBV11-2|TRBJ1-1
TGTGCCAGCAGCAAAAGACAGGGAAAGAACACTGAAGCTTTCTTT
CASSKRQGKNTEAFF
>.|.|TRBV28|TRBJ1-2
TGTGCCAGCAGTTTAATGGGGAGGGACGGCTACACCTTC
CASSLMGRDGYTF
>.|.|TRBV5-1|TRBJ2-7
TGCGCCAGCAGCTTCACTACTCCCTACGAGCAGTACTTC
CASSFTTPYEQYF
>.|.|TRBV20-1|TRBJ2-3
TGCAGTGCTAGTTGGGGTCAAGAGTATTTT
CSASWGQEYF
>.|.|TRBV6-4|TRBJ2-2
TGTGCCAGCATCCCTCTCGTTAGAACCGGGGAGCTGTTTTTT
CASIPLVRTGELFF
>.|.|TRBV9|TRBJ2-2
TGTGCCAGCAGCGTAAAACCATACAGCAGCACCGGGGAGCTGTTTTTT
CASSVKPYSSTGELFF
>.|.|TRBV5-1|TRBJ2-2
TGCGCCAGCAGCATTGAGGGGGTCACCGGGGAGCTGTTTTTT
CASSIEGVTGELFF
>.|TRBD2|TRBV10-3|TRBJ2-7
TGTGCCATCAAGTCTAGCGGGAGCGACGAGCAGTACTTC
CAIKSSGSDEQYF
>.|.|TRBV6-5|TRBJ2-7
TGTGCCAGCAGTTACTCTGACAGCTATAACTACGAGCAGTACTTC
CASSYSDSYNYEQYF
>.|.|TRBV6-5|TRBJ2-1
TGTGCCAGCAGAGGGCACAATGAGCAGTTCTTC
CASRGHNEQFF
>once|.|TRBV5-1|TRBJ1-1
TGCGCCAGCAGCTTGGGACAACAGAACACTGAAGCTTTCTTT
CASSLGQQNTEAFF
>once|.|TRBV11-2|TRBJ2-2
TGTGCCAGCAGCCGTGCACTAACGAACACCGGGGAGCTGTTTTTT
CASSRALTNTGELFF
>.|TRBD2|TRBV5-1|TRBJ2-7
TGCGCCAGCAGCCCACAAGCGGGAGGATACTACGAGCAGTACTTC
CASSPQAGGYYEQYF
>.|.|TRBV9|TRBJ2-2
TGTGCCAGCAGCGTAGGAGGGACTCCCATAAACGGGGGGGAGCTGTTTTTT
CASSVGGTPINGGELFF
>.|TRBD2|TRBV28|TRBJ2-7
TGTGCCAGCAGTTTAAGCGGGAGGTACGAGCAGTACTTC
CASSLSGRYEQYF
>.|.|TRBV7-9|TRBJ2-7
TGTGCCAGCAGCTTACCCCGGGAGTCTGACGAGCAGTACTTC
CASSLPRESDEQYF
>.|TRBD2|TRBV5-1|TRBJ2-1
TGCGCCAGCCGAGCGGGAGTTTTAGACAATGAGCAGTTCTTC
CASRAGVLDNEQFF
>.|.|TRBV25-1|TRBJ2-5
TGTGCCAGCATAGTCCTTCGGATCGGGATCGGGGAGACCCAGTACTTC
CASIVLRIGIGETQYF
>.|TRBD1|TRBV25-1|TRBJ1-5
TGTGCCAGCAGTGCGACAGGGGGGTTCAATCAGCCCCAGCATTTT
CASSATGGFNQPQHF
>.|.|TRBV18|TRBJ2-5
TGTGCCAGCTCACCACTGGTGGAGACCCAGTACTTC
CASSPLVETQYF
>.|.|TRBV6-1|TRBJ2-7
TGTGCCAGCAGTGGGCCAAGGACAGCGAAATCCTACGAGCAGTACTTC
CASSGPRTAKSYEQYF
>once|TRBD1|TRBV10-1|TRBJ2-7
TGCGCCAGCAGTGCGACAGGGGTCTACGAGCAGTACTTC
CASSATGVYEQYF
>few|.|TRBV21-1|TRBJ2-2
TGTGCCAGCAGGCACCTCTACACAGGCTTGACCGGGGAGCTGTTTTTT
CASRHLYTGLTGELFF
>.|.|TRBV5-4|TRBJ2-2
TGTGCCAGCAGGCTAGGGTTCACCGGGGAGCTGTTTTTT
CASRLGFTGELFF
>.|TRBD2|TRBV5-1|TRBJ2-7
TGCGCCCGCAGCTTGTGGGGGGGTGGTGGCGGGAGCGTCCACGAGCAGTACTTC
CARSLWGGGGGSVHEQYF
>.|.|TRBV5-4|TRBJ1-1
TGTGCCAGCAGCCTTACAGGGTTCAGAGCTTTCTTT
CASSLTGFRAFF
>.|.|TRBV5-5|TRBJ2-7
TGTGCCAGCAGCTTGGGCTTGGCAGATATCTACGAGCAGTACTTC
CASSLGLADIYEQYF
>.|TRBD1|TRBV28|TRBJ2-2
TGTGCCAGCAGAAACAGGGGTACCGGGGAGCTGTTTTTT
CASRNRGTGELFF
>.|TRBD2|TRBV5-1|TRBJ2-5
TGCGCCAGCAGCTTGTGGACTAGCGGGGTTAAAGAGACCCAGTACTTC
CASSLWTSGVKETQYF
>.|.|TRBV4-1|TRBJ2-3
TGCGCCAGCAGCCAAGAGGGGGCGCCCCCAGATACGCAGTATTTT
CASSQEGAPPDTQYF
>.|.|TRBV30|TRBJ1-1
TGTGCCTGGAGCTTTGGGGGAGGGGCGCAAATATCGGGCTCGAGGGCTTTCTTT
CAWSFGGGAQISGSRAFF
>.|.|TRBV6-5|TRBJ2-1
TGTGCCAGCAGTTACGGTGGACAGTACAATGAGCAGTTCTTC
CASSYGGQYNEQFF
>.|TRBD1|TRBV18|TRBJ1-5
TGTGCCAGCTCACCAGACAGGGTTGATCGGCCCCAGCATTTT
CASSPDRVDRPQHF